A selection of T cell receptor beta chains follows, all from one sample in a study of shared T cell receptors in the human thymus. Sequencing was performed with immunoSEQ multiplex PCR; in TCRdb, only in-frame clones are kept and a portion is missing. The repertoire holds about 380,000 clones, with just under 95% as singletons. Sequencing used thymocytes. Every receptor here comes from a human donor. CDR3s include the opening cysteine and the closing phenylalanine or tryptophan. A D gene is named only where the DNA matches it firmly. Rows give clone size only sometimes, using once, few, many, or a class for an expanded clone.

v_call	clone_size	j_call	cdr3_length	d_call	cdr3_nt	cdr3_aa
TRBV2	NA	TRBJ2-1	13	NA	TGTGCCAGCAGGGGGCTAGCGAGCAATGAGCAGTTCTTC	CASRGLASNEQFF
TRBV5-8	NA	TRBJ2-1	16	TRBD2	TGTGCCAGCAGCCAAGGGACTAGCGGGACCTACAATGAGCAGTTCTTC	CASSQGTSGTYNEQFF
TRBV11-3	once	TRBJ2-7	14	TRBD1	TGTGCCAGCAGCCGTGACAGGGCGACCTACGAGCAGTACTTC	CASSRDRATYEQYF
TRBV5-6	NA	TRBJ2-7	18	TRBD2	TGTGCCAGCAGCTCTACAGGGGTAGCGGGAGAAGACTCCTACGAGCAGTACTTC	CASSSTGVAGEDSYEQYF
TRBV27	NA	TRBJ2-1	21	TRBD2	TGTGCCAGCATCCAATTCTGGACCGGGACTAGCGGGAGTCGTAGAAAAAATGAGCAGTTCTTC	CASIQFWTGTSGSRRKNEQFF
TRBV19	NA	TRBJ2-1	17	NA	TGTGCCAGTAACGAACCCGGCGCCAGCAGGAAGGACAATGAGCAGTTCTTC	CASNEPGASRKDNEQFF
TRBV28	NA	TRBJ1-4	16	NA	TGTGCCAGCAGTTTAAAGGCCCCAGGTAGAAGTGAAAAACTGTTTTTT	CASSLKAPGRSEKLFF
TRBV28	NA	TRBJ2-2	13	NA	TGTGCCACCCCCACCCCCGGAGGGGGGGAGCTGTTTTTT	CATPTPGGGELFF
TRBV9	NA	TRBJ2-1	16	TRBD2	TGTGCCAGCAGCCCCCGACTAGCGGGAAGGTACAATGAGCAGTTCTTC	CASSPRLAGRYNEQFF
TRBV27	NA	TRBJ2-3	15	TRBD2	TGTGCCAGCAGTTTAGCGGGAGGTACCACAGATACGCAGTATTTT	CASSLAGGTTDTQYF
TRBV5-1	NA	TRBJ2-1	12	TRBD2	TGCGCCAGCGGGACTAGCTCCAATGAGCAGTTCTTC	CASGTSSNEQFF
TRBV7-9	NA	TRBJ2-7	13	NA	TGTGCCAGCAGCTACTCTAGTTCCCACGAGCAGTACTTC	CASSYSSSHEQYF
TRBV11-2	NA	TRBJ2-7	13	NA	TGTGCCAGCAGTTGGGTCGGGGCTGACGAGCAGTACTTC	CASSWVGADEQYF
TRBV9	NA	TRBJ2-7	17	TRBD2	TGTGCCAGCAGCCCCAATTGCCTAGCGGGATCTTACTACGAGCAGTACTTC	CASSPNCLAGSYYEQYF
TRBV27	NA	TRBJ2-7	17	NA	TGTGCCAGCAGTTTATTCTCAGGGGTTTTATCACTCTACGAGCAGTACTTC	CASSLFSGVLSLYEQYF